This T cell receptor beta chain was retrieved from a study of post-analysis software for immune sequencing data. Whole-study context: Included courses were relapsing-remitting and secondary progressive multiple sclerosis; progressive-relapsing multiple sclerosis was also included.

Regarding the study as a whole: By F measure, strong co-clustering occurred among samples prepared in the same batch. Normalized Chao1 diversity in multiple sclerosis patients fell significantly below that of controls.

Carried by the TCR beta cDNA libraries were unique molecular identifiers. Each batch of roughly 1 to 11 million T cells produced roughly 0.5 million cDNA molecules. TCRdb called the PCR reads again in MiXCR, with one record for every CDR3 protein. Among a few hundred thousand distinct CDR3 sequences, 34% were seen once, and the ten largest hold approximately 6%. This clonotype was observed a few times. Antigen specificity is unknown. Sequencing input: blood. The source of this sequence is a girl younger than 18 with multiple sclerosis.

CDR3 loop: CASSLNQDHSTDTQYF. Here the CDR3 DNA reads TGTGCCAGCAGCCTAAATCAGGACCACAGCACAGATACGCAGTATTTT. The chain employs TRBV9 and TRBJ2-3; no clear D. The germline V gene has CDR1 SGDLS and CDR2 YYNGEE. The CDR3 contains 16 residues. Trimming removed 4 bases at V and 0 bases at J, with 15 bases between.